These 14 T cell receptor beta chains were all obtained from the same sample, sequenced in a study of T-cell reconstitution after alpha-beta-depleted transplantation in children. For TCRbeta, the library was prepared with unique molecular identifiers. Each CDR3 protein gets one entry after TCRdb re-called the PCR reads with MiXCR. The sample includes under 450,000 distinct CDR3 sequences, about an eighth seen only once; the top ten take around 4.1%. The sample in question was PBMCs, obtained from the stem cell graft. Every receptor here comes from a human donor who donated a stem cell graft to a child with Fanconi anemia.

This clonotype was picked up many times. The chain uses TRBV5-1 and TRBJ1-3; 9 bases are a match to TRBD1. The CDR3 is 17 amino acids. J gave up 4 bases and V 1 base, and 9 bases lay outside the gene matches. In germline, CDR1 is SGHRS, CDR2 YFSETQ. DNA of the CDR3: TGCGCCAGCAGCTTGTCGACAGGGGGGATAAAAGGAAACACCATATATTTT. Protein product: CASSLSTGGIKGNTIYF. The complete variable domain, with remaining parts taken from reference TRBV5-1 and TRBJ1-3, reads KAGVTQTPRYLIKTRGQQVTLSCSPISGHRSVSWYQQTPGQGLQFLFEYFSETQRNKGNFPGRFSGRQFSNSRSEMNVSTLELGDSALYLCASSLSTGGIKGNTIYFGEGSWLTVV.

Only a few counts were recorded for this clonotype. This rearrangement joins TRBV6-2 or TRBV6-3 to TRBJ2-3; TRBD1 aligns across 12 bases. Trimming took 7 bases from V and 2 from J; bases not matched to a gene: 4. Per the germline V gene, CDR1 is MNHEY and CDR2 is SVGEGT. This CDR3 has 15 amino acids. The CDR3 sequence is CASNPGQGATDTQYF. CDR3 DNA sequence: TGTGCCAGCAACCCGGGACAGGGGGCCACAGATACGCAGTATTTT.

The chain couples TRBV5-1 to TRBJ2-5, with 8 bases matching TRBD1. The germline CDR1 and CDR2 sequences are SGHRS and YFSETQ. Trimming at V came to 1 base and at J to 2 bases, leaving 1 base not matched to a gene. The CDR3 is made up of 14 amino acids. The CDR3 region is CASSLQGAQETQYF. CDR3 nucleotides: TGCGCCAGCAGCTTGCAGGGGGCACAAGAGACCCAGTACTTC.

This clonotype was seen many times. The rearrangement joins TRBV5-1 to TRBJ1-4; the match to TRBD1 covers 9 bases. Germline CDR1 reads SGHRS; CDR2 reads YFSETQ. V shed 3 bases and J 4 bases; nucleotides not matched to a gene: 1. The CDR3 is 14 residues long. CDR3 amino acids: CASSWTGDNEKLFF. The DNA of the CDR3 is TGCGCCAGCAGCTGGACAGGGGATAATGAAAAACTGTTTTTT.

At least ten counts were recorded for this clonotype. This chain links TRBV10-3 with TRBJ2-2; no firm D call. Per the germline V gene, CDR1 is ENHRY and CDR2 is SYGVKD. Trimming left V 5 bases short and J 5 bases short, with 12 bases between. This CDR3 is 14 amino acids long. CDR3 DNA: TGTGCCATCAGTCCCCTTCCCGGTACCGGGGAGCTGTTTTTT. Translated: CAISPLPGTGELFF.

This clonotype was seen a few times. V is TRBV4-2 and J is TRBJ2-2, with TRBD1 as a possible D gene (6 bases). Trimming took 0 bases from V and 7 from J, leaving 9 bases between them. Germline loops: CDR1 LGHNA, CDR2 YNFKEQ. The CDR3 covers 14 residues. The CDR3 DNA follows: TGTGCCAGCAGCCAAGAGGCGACAGGCGGGGAGCTGTTTTTT. Translating gives CASSQEATGGELFF.

This clonotype was found a few times. The genes are TRBV20-1 and TRBJ2-7, with D possibly TRBD1 on 5 matching bases. Trimming cost V 2 bases and J 0 bases, with 8 bases left between them. This CDR3 has 13 amino acids. Per the germline V gene, CDR1 is DFQATT and CDR2 is SNEGSKA (reference sequence). CDR3 nucleotides: TGCAGTGCTAGACAGGGCCCCTCCTACGAGCAGTACTTC. Translating it yields CSARQGPSYEQYF.

The V and J genes are TRBV29-1 and TRBJ2-3, with a possible D match to TRBD2 (8 bases). The CDR3 contains 14 residues. Germline CDR1 SQVTM, CDR2 ANQGSEA. V lost 4 bases and J 0 bases, leaving 11 bases between the germline ends. The CDR3 sequence: CSVVAGQSTDTQYF. CDR3 in DNA: TGCAGCGTTGTAGCGGGACAGAGCACAGATACGCAGTATTTT.

This chain connects TRBV11-2 to TRBJ2-1, with 7 bases that match TRBD1. Germline lookup yields CDR1 SGHAT and CDR2 FQNNGV. The trim removed 5 bases at V and 7 bases at J, leaving 5 bases unmatched. CDR3 length equals 13 residues. The DNA for the CDR3 is TGTGCCAGCAGCGACAGGGTTGGGAATGAGCAGTTCTTC. Protein product: CASSDRVGNEQFF.

The sample holds many counts of this clonotype. The V gene is TRBV5-5, the J gene TRBJ2-3; D is uncertain. Germline CDR1 is SGHKS and CDR2 is YYEKEE (reference sequence). This CDR3 spans 12 amino acids. With 1 base removed from V and 4 bases from J, the gap between germline ends came to 4 bases. This CDR3 reads CASSLLSDTQYF. CDR3 sequence (DNA): TGTGCCAGCAGCTTGTTGTCAGATACGCAGTATTTT.

CDR3 loop: CASSLATQGSGAEAFF. The CDR3, as DNA: TGCGCCAGCAGCTTGGCCACCCAGGGGAGTGGCGCTGAAGCTTTCTTT. The gene calls are TRBV5-1 and TRBJ1-1, with a tentative D call TRBD1 (6 bases). Per the germline V gene, CDR1 is SGHRS and CDR2 is YFSETQ. CDR3 length: 16 residues. V lost 0 bases and J 6 bases, leaving 18 bases between the germline ends. Full variable domain (missing parts from reference TRBV5-1 and TRBJ1-1): KAGVTQTPRYLIKTRGQQVTLSCSPISGHRSVSWYQQTPGQGLQFLFEYFSETQRNKGNFPGRFSGRQFSNSRSEMNVSTLELGDSALYLCASSLATQGSGAEAFFGQGTRLTVV.

The rearrangement joins TRBV4-2 to TRBJ2-6, with 9 positions matching TRBD2. The junction had 13 bases not matched to a gene; V was cut back by 7 bases and J by 0 bases. This CDR3 comprises 19 residues. Per the germline V gene, CDR1 is LGHNA and CDR2 is YNFKEQ. The CDR3 region is CASNPSGVLVHSGANVLTF. Here the CDR3 DNA reads TGTGCCAGCAATCCTAGCGGGGTACTCGTTCACTCTGGGGCCAACGTCCTGACTTTC.

This clonotype was seen a handful of times. The chain employs TRBV4-3 and TRBJ2-7, with a possible D match to TRBD1 (5 bases). CDR3 length: 15 amino acids. The germline V and J ends were trimmed by 1 base and 2 bases, with 12 bases remaining between them. The germline CDR1 and CDR2 sequences are LGHNA and YSLEER. The CDR3 here is CASSQGFGAAYEQYF. DNA of the CDR3: TGCGCCAGCAGCCAAGGGTTTGGGGCAGCCTACGAGCAGTACTTC.

V is TRBV12-3 or TRBV12-4 and J is TRBJ2-1; perhaps TRBD2 as D (6 bases). V was shortened by 7 bases and J by 4 bases, with 17 bases between the two germline ends. CDR3 length: 15 amino acids. The CDR3 DNA is TGTGCCAGCACCCCCGGGGGAACCACATACAATGAGCAGTTCTTC. Translating gives CASTPGGTTYNEQFF.